The 3 T cell receptor beta chains below come from one sample, sequenced in a study of shared clonotypes between healthy human individuals. Data came from immunoSEQ multiplex PCR; TCRdb stores just in-frame clones and leaves some out. The sample has 2 million to 2.5 million clones, approximately 95% seen once. Input material: naive CD4+ T cells from PBMCs. Regarding subset: CD45RA+ positively selected. All receptors derive from a man between 18 and 29 years old in good health. Some clones in this sample may be carry-over from other donors' samples.

About this clone: The identical CDR3 is also encoded by other nucleotide sequences in the sample. The chain joins TRBV6-1 to TRBJ2-1; TRBD1 agrees at 7 bases. Germline trimming cut 4 bases from V and 7 bases from J; bases unmatched to any gene: 4. The CDR3 has 13 residues. CDR1 is MNHNS and CDR2 is SASEGT in the germline V gene. Here the CDR3 DNA reads TGTGCCAGCAGTGGACAGGGTGGGAATGAGCAGTTCTTC. It yields the protein CASSGQGGNEQFF.

V is TRBV2 and J is TRBJ1-1; D may be TRBD1 (6 bases). The germline CDR1 and CDR2 sequences are SNHLY and FYNNEI. Trimming stripped 6 bases from V and 1 base from J, with 12 bases between. The CDR3 has 14 amino acids. CDR3: CASRSQGRNTEAFF. CDR3 sequence (DNA): TGTGCCAGCAGGTCACAGGGCCGGAACACTGAAGCTTTCTTT.

In regard to this clone: The same CDR3 arises from other DNA sequences in this sample as well. The chain has TRBV27 and TRBJ2-2; maybe TRBD1 (5 bases). Trimming took off 2 bases at V and 2 bases at J, with 9 bases between the two ends. Germline V gene data show CDR1 as MNHEY and CDR2 as SMNVEV (reference sequence). CDR3 length: 15 residues. The CDR3 DNA is TGTGCCAGCAGTTTAAGGGGCAGAAACACCGGGGAGCTGTTTTTT. Translation: CASSLRGRNTGELFF.